This TCR beta chain is drawn from a study of cytomegalovirus exposure and HLA in healthy donors. The overall study: Genotyping showed 75% to 90% of approximately 430 donors falling in the Caucasian-associated ancestry cluster. Study conclusions and caveats: It was reported that TCR beta sequences correctly inferred the HLA-A and HLA-B alleles for most subjects. The study recorded 150 to 200 TCR beta chains that were cytomegalovirus-associated.

Concerning this clone: As yet, its antigen is unknown.

13 Jbeta primers and 60 Vbeta primers were used for the PCR. Authors' processing steps: Unique TCR beta chains numbered about 79 million in a later analysis, with about 11 million shared. Using immunoSEQ multiplex PCR, the repertoire was profiled, and TCRdb retains in-frame clones only, with some absent. That table gives V, J and clone size, and the DNA gave D and trimming. Of 150,000 to 200,000 clones in the sample, about four fifths were seen once. The sample comprised PBMCs. The clonotype comes from a woman in her 30s in good health and CMV-seropositive.

The CDR3 DNA reads as TGCGCCAGCAGCTTCAGCGTGAACACTGAAGCTTTCTTT. It codes for CASSFSVNTEAFF. This chain joins TRBV5-1 and TRBJ1-1; D remains unclear. The CDR3 length is 13 residues. The germline V gene has CDR1 SGHRS and CDR2 YFSETQ. V was cut by 2 bases and J by 0 bases, with 5 bases left in between.